This T cell receptor (beta chain) was recovered during a study of shared clonotypes between healthy human individuals. In regard to this clone: Its antigen is as yet unknown.

Assay: immunoSEQ multiplex PCR; the TCRdb copy retains only in-frame clones and omits some. The table has approximately 640,000 clones, approximately 79% seen once. V lost 0 bases to trimming and J lost 6 bases, with 12 bases between them. This CDR3 is built from 14 residues. The V gene's germline CDR1 is SGHTS and CDR2 YDEGEE. Points from the study as a whole: Naive subsets usually exceeded memory subsets in estimated richness. Generation probabilities of non-shared clonotypes were lower (relative to those shared by all four donors). Sequencing of the sorted subsets was shown by rarefaction to be incomplete despite large depth. Only blood samples were collected, and tissue repertoires likely differ.

This receptor was taken from a woman aged 25 to 45 in good health. The chain joins TRBV5-8 to TRBJ1-2; D call uncertain. The specimen was memory CD4+ T cells sorted from blood. Subset of the sample: CD45RA-negative fraction. This chain's CDR3 is CASSLAYGLNGYTF. CDR3 nucleotide sequence: TGTGCCAGCAGCTTGGCCTATGGGCTTAATGGCTACACCTTC.